A selection of T cell receptor beta chains follows, all from one sample in a study. TCRdb reanalysed the RT-PCR reads using MiXCR and keeps one entry per CDR3 protein. The sample records more than 600,000 distinct CDR3 sequences, about 14% being singletons. Sequencing was performed on memory CD4+ T cells from blood. The receptors were sampled from a female donor in good health, serving as a healthy control. The CDR3 runs from the conserved cysteine through the conserved F or W. Fields, in order: CDR3 protein, CDR3 DNA, J gene, D gene, V gene, clone size. D genes are given only for firm matches. The size of a clone is reported for some rows only, either as once, few or many, or as a class for expanded clones.

cdr3_aa: CASSTTAQKANEQFF
cdr3_nt: TGTGCCAGCAGTACCACTGCGCAGAAGGCCAATGAGCAGTTCTTC
j_call: TRBJ2-1
d_call: .
v_call: TRBV7-2
clone_size: .

cdr3_aa: CAGSSSGTGIAGELFF
cdr3_nt: TGTGCCGGGTCCTCTTCCGGGACAGGGATCGCCGGGGAGCTGTTTTTT
j_call: TRBJ2-2
d_call: TRBD1
v_call: TRBV6-2/TRBV6-3
clone_size: .

cdr3_aa: CASSPTGLGTQYF
cdr3_nt: TGTGCCAGCAGCCCGACAGGGTTGGGGACCCAGTACTTC
j_call: TRBJ2-5
d_call: TRBD1
v_call: TRBV9
clone_size: .

cdr3_aa: CASSGDRGLAYEQYF
cdr3_nt: TGCGCCAGCAGCGGAGACAGGGGTTTGGCGTACGAGCAGTACTTC
j_call: TRBJ2-7
d_call: TRBD1
v_call: TRBV5-1
clone_size: many

cdr3_aa: CSASWAGRNNQPQHF
cdr3_nt: TGCAGTGCTAGCTGGGCAGGGCGTAACAATCAGCCCCAGCATTTT
j_call: TRBJ1-5
d_call: .
v_call: TRBV20-1
clone_size: .

cdr3_aa: CSAGGTSGHPQYF
cdr3_nt: TGCAGTGCCGGAGGGACTAGCGGACATCCCCAGTACTTC
j_call: TRBJ2-5
d_call: TRBD2
v_call: TRBV20-1
clone_size: many

cdr3_aa: CASSKGAPRDRVPEQYF
cdr3_nt: TGTGCCAGCAGCAAAGGGGCCCCCCGGGACAGGGTTCCCGAGCAGTACTTC
j_call: TRBJ2-7
d_call: .
v_call: TRBV21-1
clone_size: few

cdr3_aa: CSAREEYYEQYF
cdr3_nt: TGCAGTGCTAGAGAGGAGTACTACGAGCAGTACTTC
j_call: TRBJ2-7
d_call: .
v_call: TRBV20-1
clone_size: few

cdr3_aa: CASRSGAAYEQYF
cdr3_nt: TGTGCCAGCAGGTCGGGGGCAGCCTACGAGCAGTACTTC
j_call: TRBJ2-7
d_call: .
v_call: TRBV12-3/TRBV12-4
clone_size: many

cdr3_aa: CASSARQESYEQYF
cdr3_nt: TGTGCCAGCAGCGCCCGACAGGAATCCTACGAGCAGTACTTC
j_call: TRBJ2-7
d_call: .
v_call: TRBV9
clone_size: few

cdr3_aa: CASSQDDRQGQGEQYF
cdr3_nt: TGCGCCAGCAGCCAAGATGATAGGCAGGGGCAAGGGGAGCAGTACTTC
j_call: TRBJ2-7
d_call: .
v_call: TRBV4-1
clone_size: .

cdr3_aa: CSADGSSGNTIYF
cdr3_nt: TGCAGCGCCGATGGTAGCTCTGGAAACACCATATATTTT
j_call: TRBJ1-3
d_call: .
v_call: TRBV29-1
clone_size: few

cdr3_aa: CASSFATSFTGELFF
cdr3_nt: TGTGCCAGCAGCTTCGCAACAAGCTTCACCGGGGAGCTGTTTTTT
j_call: TRBJ2-2
d_call: .
v_call: TRBV7-9
clone_size: few

cdr3_aa: CASRDPGQGGEQYF
cdr3_nt: TGTGCCAGCAGAGATCCGGGACAGGGGGGCGAGCAGTACTTC
j_call: TRBJ2-7
d_call: TRBD1
v_call: TRBV6-2/TRBV6-3
clone_size: .

cdr3_aa: CASSLATGANTGELFF
cdr3_nt: TGTGCCAGCAGCTTAGCGACAGGGGCGAACACCGGGGAGCTGTTTTTT
j_call: TRBJ2-2
d_call: TRBD1
v_call: TRBV7-2
clone_size: few

cdr3_aa: CASSAQSMNTEAFF
cdr3_nt: TGTGCCAGCAGCGCTCAAAGCATGAACACTGAAGCTTTCTTT
j_call: TRBJ1-1
d_call: .
v_call: TRBV5-6
clone_size: .

cdr3_aa: CASHPGQALYNEQFF
cdr3_nt: TGTGCCAGTCACCCCGGACAGGCCCTCTACAATGAGCAGTTCTTC
j_call: TRBJ2-1
d_call: TRBD1
v_call: TRBV7-9
clone_size: few

cdr3_aa: CASSQRWGGQETQYF
cdr3_nt: TGTGCCAGCAGCCAACGGTGGGGGGGTCAAGAGACCCAGTACTTC
j_call: TRBJ2-5
d_call: TRBD2
v_call: TRBV6-8
clone_size: few

cdr3_aa: CASSPTASGGTQYF
cdr3_nt: TGTGCCAGCAGTCCGACGGCCTCCGGGGGGACCCAGTACTTC
j_call: TRBJ2-5
d_call: .
v_call: TRBV27
clone_size: many

cdr3_aa: CATSDSTGTGEKLFF
cdr3_nt: TGTGCCACCAGTGATTCAACCGGGACAGGGGAAAAACTGTTTTTT
j_call: TRBJ1-4
d_call: TRBD1
v_call: TRBV24-1
clone_size: .

cdr3_aa: CASSVDAGRYTYEQYF
cdr3_nt: TGTGCCAGCAGCGTCGACGCCGGCCGATATACCTACGAGCAGTACTTC
j_call: TRBJ2-7
d_call: .
v_call: TRBV7-3
clone_size: many

cdr3_aa: CASSVAGTSGGGERTDTQYF
cdr3_nt: TGTGCCAGCAGCGTAGCCGGGACTAGCGGGGGGGGCGAACGCACAGATACGCAGTATTTT
j_call: TRBJ2-3
d_call: TRBD2
v_call: TRBV9
clone_size: few

cdr3_aa: CSARDLTRVGAFF
cdr3_nt: TGCAGTGCTAGAGATTTGACGAGGGTAGGAGCTTTCTTT
j_call: TRBJ1-1
d_call: .
v_call: TRBV20-1
clone_size: many

cdr3_aa: CSASPVAEKNQPQHF
cdr3_nt: TGCAGTGCTAGTCCGGTGGCGGAGAAAAATCAGCCCCAGCATTTT
j_call: TRBJ1-5
d_call: .
v_call: TRBV20-1
clone_size: many

cdr3_aa: CASSRSGSPYEQYF
cdr3_nt: TGTGCCAGCAGCCGCAGCGGGAGCCCTTACGAGCAGTACTTC
j_call: TRBJ2-7
d_call: TRBD2
v_call: TRBV3-1
clone_size: .

cdr3_aa: CATSVGREETQYF
cdr3_nt: TGTGCCACCAGTGTCGGCCGGGAAGAGACCCAGTACTTC
j_call: TRBJ2-5
d_call: .
v_call: TRBV24-1
clone_size: .

cdr3_aa: CSARVGQGAFRGYGYTF
cdr3_nt: TGCAGTGCTAGAGTAGGGCAGGGGGCGTTTCGAGGCTATGGCTACACCTTC
j_call: TRBJ1-2
d_call: TRBD1
v_call: TRBV20-1
clone_size: many

cdr3_aa: CASNRGKGNTIYF
cdr3_nt: TGTGCCAGCAACAGAGGGAAAGGAAACACCATATATTTT
j_call: TRBJ1-3
d_call: .
v_call: TRBV6-5
clone_size: many

cdr3_aa: CASSRQVQTGQETQYF
cdr3_nt: TGTGCCAGCAGTCGTCAGGTCCAGACGGGTCAAGAGACCCAGTACTTC
j_call: TRBJ2-5
d_call: .
v_call: TRBV28
clone_size: .

cdr3_aa: CASSSLERELSTDTQYF
cdr3_nt: TGTGCCAGCAGCTCATTAGAGCGGGAGTTGAGCACAGATACGCAGTATTTT
j_call: TRBJ2-3
d_call: TRBD2
v_call: TRBV9
clone_size: .

cdr3_aa: CSARDLQGVEKLFF
cdr3_nt: TGCAGTGCTAGAGACCTACAGGGTGTCGAAAAACTGTTTTTT
j_call: TRBJ1-4
d_call: .
v_call: TRBV20-1
clone_size: few

cdr3_aa: CSARRLPQETQYF
cdr3_nt: TGCAGTGCTAGAAGACTACCCCAAGAGACCCAGTACTTC
j_call: TRBJ2-5
d_call: .
v_call: TRBV20-1
clone_size: few

cdr3_aa: CASSLERYEQYF
cdr3_nt: TGCGCCAGCAGCTTGGAGCGCTACGAGCAGTACTTC
j_call: TRBJ2-7
d_call: .
v_call: TRBV12-3/TRBV12-4
clone_size: many

cdr3_aa: CASSPDGDFQETQYF
cdr3_nt: TGTGCCAGCTCGCCTGATGGGGACTTCCAAGAGACCCAGTACTTC
j_call: TRBJ2-5
d_call: .
v_call: TRBV18
clone_size: few

cdr3_aa: CSARALVGLAEKGEQFF
cdr3_nt: TGCAGTGCTAGAGCCCTTGTGGGACTAGCGGAAAAAGGAGAGCAGTTCTTC
j_call: TRBJ2-1
d_call: TRBD2
v_call: TRBV20-1
clone_size: .

cdr3_aa: CASSPDSGQRNTGELFF
cdr3_nt: TGCGCCAGCAGCCCCGATTCGGGACAGCGGAACACCGGGGAGCTGTTTTTT
j_call: TRBJ2-2
d_call: TRBD1
v_call: TRBV4-3
clone_size: .

cdr3_aa: CASSLLGREKDQPQHF
cdr3_nt: TGTGCCAGCAGCTTGCTTGGCAGGGAGAAAGATCAGCCCCAGCATTTT
j_call: TRBJ1-5
d_call: .
v_call: TRBV5-6
clone_size: .

cdr3_aa: CASRQANTDTQYF
cdr3_nt: TGTGCCTCCCGACAGGCGAACACAGATACGCAGTATTTT
j_call: TRBJ2-3
d_call: .
v_call: TRBV10-3
clone_size: .

cdr3_aa: CASSGVGTDTQYF
cdr3_nt: TGTGCCAGCAGCGGCGTGGGGACAGATACGCAGTATTTT
j_call: TRBJ2-3
d_call: .
v_call: TRBV9
clone_size: many

cdr3_aa: CAWSVIRGGAFF
cdr3_nt: TGTGCCTGGAGTGTAATCAGGGGGGGAGCTTTCTTT
j_call: TRBJ1-1
d_call: TRBD1
v_call: TRBV30
clone_size: .

cdr3_aa: CASSQGSGGAYEQYF
cdr3_nt: TGTGCCAGCAGCCAAGGGTCTGGAGGAGCCTACGAGCAGTACTTC
j_call: TRBJ2-7
d_call: .
v_call: TRBV4-2
clone_size: many

cdr3_aa: CASSYLLEPNTQYF
cdr3_nt: TGTGCCAGCAGCTACCTACTAGAGCCAAATACGCAGTATTTT
j_call: TRBJ2-3
d_call: .
v_call: TRBV7-2
clone_size: .

cdr3_aa: CASSSWTEAGNTIYF
cdr3_nt: TGTGCCAGCAGTTCATGGACAGAAGCCGGAAACACCATATATTTT
j_call: TRBJ1-3
d_call: .
v_call: TRBV12-3/TRBV12-4
clone_size: .

cdr3_aa: CASSHGGGRGNQPQHF
cdr3_nt: TGTGCCAGCAGCCACGGGGGGGGCAGGGGCAATCAGCCCCAGCATTTT
j_call: TRBJ1-5
d_call: .
v_call: TRBV4-2
clone_size: few

cdr3_aa: CASSQDLTGYNEQFF
cdr3_nt: TGCGCCAGCAGCCAAGACTTGACGGGTTACAATGAGCAGTTCTTC
j_call: TRBJ2-1
d_call: .
v_call: TRBV4-3
clone_size: .

cdr3_aa: CASSQDHVAGNTIYF
cdr3_nt: TGCGCCAGCAGCCAAGACCACGTGGCTGGAAACACCATATATTTT
j_call: TRBJ1-3
d_call: .
v_call: TRBV4-1
clone_size: few

cdr3_aa: CASSYSINRETSPLHF
cdr3_nt: TGTGCCAGCAGTTACTCGATTAACAGGGAGACCTCACCCCTCCACTTT
j_call: TRBJ1-6
d_call: .
v_call: TRBV6-5
clone_size: few

cdr3_aa: CASSLVSLYEQYF
cdr3_nt: TGTGCCAGCAGTTTAGTAAGCCTCTACGAGCAGTACTTC
j_call: TRBJ2-7
d_call: .
v_call: TRBV12-3/TRBV12-4
clone_size: few